The clone carrying this TCR beta chain was found once. This record comes from a study of blood T cell repertoires in COVID-19. In the study overall: COVID-19 samples, acute and convalescent, were from the United States, Italy and Spain. The cDNA or gDNA used as material had been derived from T cells, B-cell-depleted T cells, or PBMCs.

Germline-derived CDR1 and CDR2 are MNHNY and SVGAGI (reference sequence). V lost 2 bases and J lost 2, with 13 bases in between. CDR3 size: 16 residues. Authors' methods: Quantification of nucleated cells was approximated via reference gene primer amplification. The data were produced by immunoSEQ multiplex PCR, yet TCRdb's version contains in-frame clones alone and is incomplete. The DNA was the basis for D and trimming; V, J and clone size are from that table. The table records some 58,000 clones, almost 95% of them present only once. The specimen sequenced was peripheral blood. This sequence joins TRBV6-6 and TRBJ1-3; no clear D. The TCR sequence derives from a man in his fifties with active COVID-19. The CDR3 region is CASSYPGGVTGNTIYF. The CDR3 DNA reads as TGTGCCAGCAGTTACCCCGGAGGAGTGACTGGAAACACCATATATTTT.